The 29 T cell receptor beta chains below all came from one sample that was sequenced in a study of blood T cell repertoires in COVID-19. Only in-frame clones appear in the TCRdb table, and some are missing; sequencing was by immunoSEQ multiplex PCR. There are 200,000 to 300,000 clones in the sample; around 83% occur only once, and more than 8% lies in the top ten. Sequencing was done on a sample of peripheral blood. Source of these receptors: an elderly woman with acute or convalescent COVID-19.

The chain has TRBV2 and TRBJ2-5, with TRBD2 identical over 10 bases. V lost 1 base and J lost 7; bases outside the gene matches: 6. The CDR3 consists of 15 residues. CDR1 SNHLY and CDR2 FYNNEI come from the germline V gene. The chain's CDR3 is CASSEVAGGSRTQYF. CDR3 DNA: TGTGCCAGCAGTGAAGTAGCGGGGGGATCCAGGACCCAGTACTTC.

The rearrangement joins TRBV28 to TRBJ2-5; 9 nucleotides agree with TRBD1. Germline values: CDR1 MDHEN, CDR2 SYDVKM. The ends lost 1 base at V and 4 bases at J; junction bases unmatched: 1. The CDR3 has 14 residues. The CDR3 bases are TGTGCCAGCAGTTTATTGGGACAGGGAGAGACCCAGTACTTC. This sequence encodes CASSLLGQGETQYF.

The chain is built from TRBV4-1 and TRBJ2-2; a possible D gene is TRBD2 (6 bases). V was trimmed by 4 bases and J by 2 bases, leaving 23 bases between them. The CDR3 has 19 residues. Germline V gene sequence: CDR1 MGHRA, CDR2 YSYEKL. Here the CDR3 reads CASSLPSSVGGANTGELFF. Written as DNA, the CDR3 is TGCGCCAGCAGCCTGCCCTCCAGCGTCGGGGGAGCCAACACCGGGGAGCTGTTTTTT.

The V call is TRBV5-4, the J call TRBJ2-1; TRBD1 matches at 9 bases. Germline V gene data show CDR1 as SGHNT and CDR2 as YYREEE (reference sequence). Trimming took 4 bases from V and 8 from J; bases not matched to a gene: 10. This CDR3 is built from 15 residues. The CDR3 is CASSRGGTGLHEQFF. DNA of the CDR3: TGTGCCAGCAGCCGCGGTGGGACAGGGCTACATGAGCAGTTCTTC.

The CDR3 here is CASSLGTSGGKHTQYF. For the CDR3, the DNA is TGTGCCAGCAGCTTAGGGACTAGCGGGGGAAAACATACGCAGTATTTT. The chain combines TRBV13 with TRBJ2-3; 12 nucleotides line up with TRBD2. CDR3 length: 16 amino acids. Germline V CDR1 and CDR2: PRHDT, FYEKMQ (reference sequence). With 0 bases clipped from V and 7 bases from J, the junction kept 5 bases outside the gene matches.

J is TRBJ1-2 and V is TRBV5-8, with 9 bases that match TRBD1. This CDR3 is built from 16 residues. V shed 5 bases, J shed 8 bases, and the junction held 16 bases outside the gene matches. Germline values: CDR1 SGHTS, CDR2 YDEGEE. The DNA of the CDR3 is TGTGCCAGCAGGTCTACTACCGGGACAGGGAAAGGAGGCTACACCTTC. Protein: CASRSTTGTGKGGYTF.

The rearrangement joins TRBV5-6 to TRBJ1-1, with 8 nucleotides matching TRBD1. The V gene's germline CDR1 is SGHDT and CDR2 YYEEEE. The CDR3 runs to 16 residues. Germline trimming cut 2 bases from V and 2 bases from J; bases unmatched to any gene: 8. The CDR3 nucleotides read TGTGCCAGCAGCTTCTCGGGACAGGTCGTTAACACTGAAGCTTTCTTT. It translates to CASSFSGQVVNTEAFF.

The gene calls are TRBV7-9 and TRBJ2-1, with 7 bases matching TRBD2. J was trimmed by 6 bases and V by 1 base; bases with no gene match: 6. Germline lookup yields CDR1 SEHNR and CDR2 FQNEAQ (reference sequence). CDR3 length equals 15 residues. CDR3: CASSLVAGQGNEQFF. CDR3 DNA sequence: TGTGCCAGCAGCTTAGTAGCGGGTCAGGGCAATGAGCAGTTCTTC.

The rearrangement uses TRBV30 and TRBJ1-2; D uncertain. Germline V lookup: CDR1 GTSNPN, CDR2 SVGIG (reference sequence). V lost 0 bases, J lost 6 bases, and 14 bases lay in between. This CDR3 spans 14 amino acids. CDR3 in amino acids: CAWSVGLYGNGYTF. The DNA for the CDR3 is TGTGCCTGGAGTGTTGGACTCTACGGGAATGGCTACACCTTC.

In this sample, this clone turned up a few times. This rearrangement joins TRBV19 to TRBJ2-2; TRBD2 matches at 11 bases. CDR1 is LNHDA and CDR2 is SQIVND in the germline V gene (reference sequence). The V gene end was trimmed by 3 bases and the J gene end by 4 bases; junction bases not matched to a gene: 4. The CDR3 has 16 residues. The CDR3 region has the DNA TGTGCCAGTAGTATCTTAGCGGGGGGGCCCACCGGGGAGCTGTTTTTT. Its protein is CASSILAGGPTGELFF.

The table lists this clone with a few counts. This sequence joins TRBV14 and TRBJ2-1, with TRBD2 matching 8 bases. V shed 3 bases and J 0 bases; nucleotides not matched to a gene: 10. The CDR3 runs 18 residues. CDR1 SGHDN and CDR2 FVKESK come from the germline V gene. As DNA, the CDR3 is TGTGCCAGCAGCCAGCGAGCGGGGGCTTTCAGCTCCTACAATGAGCAGTTCTTC. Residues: CASSQRAGAFSSYNEQFF.

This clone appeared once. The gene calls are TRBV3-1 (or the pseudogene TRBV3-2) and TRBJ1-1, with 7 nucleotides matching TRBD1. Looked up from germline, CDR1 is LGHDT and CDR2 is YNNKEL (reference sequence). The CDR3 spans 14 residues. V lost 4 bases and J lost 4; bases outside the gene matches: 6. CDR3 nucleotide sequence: TGTGCCAGCAGCCTAGGGGGCCAGAGCACTGAAGCTTTCTTT. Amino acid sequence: CASSLGGQSTEAFF.

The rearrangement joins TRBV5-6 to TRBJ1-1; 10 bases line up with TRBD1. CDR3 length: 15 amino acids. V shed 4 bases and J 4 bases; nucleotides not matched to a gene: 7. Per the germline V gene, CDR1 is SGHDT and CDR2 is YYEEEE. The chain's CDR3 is CASSVTGGRVTEAFF. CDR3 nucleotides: TGTGCCAGCAGCGTGACAGGGGGCCGGGTCACTGAAGCTTTCTTT.

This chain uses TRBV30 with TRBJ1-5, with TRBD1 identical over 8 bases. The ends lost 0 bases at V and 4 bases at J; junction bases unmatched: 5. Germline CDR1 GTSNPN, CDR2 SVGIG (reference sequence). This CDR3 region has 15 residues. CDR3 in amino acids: CAWSVTRGRNQPQHF. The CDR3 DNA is TGTGCCTGGAGTGTAACCAGGGGGCGGAATCAGCCCCAGCATTTT. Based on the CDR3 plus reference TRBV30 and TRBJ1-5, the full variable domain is SQTIHQWPATLVQPVGSPLSLECTVEGTSNPNLYWYRQAAGRGLQLLFYSVGIGQISSEVPQNLSASRPQDRQFILSSKKLLLSDSGFYLCAWSVTRGRNQPQHFGDGTRLSIL.

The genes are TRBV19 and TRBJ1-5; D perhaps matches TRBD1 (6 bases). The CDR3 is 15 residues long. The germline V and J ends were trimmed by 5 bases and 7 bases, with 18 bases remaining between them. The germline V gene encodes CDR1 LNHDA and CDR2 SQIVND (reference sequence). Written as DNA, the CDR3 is TGTGCCAGTAGTCCCTACACAGGGAGCGGACAGCCCCAGCATTTT. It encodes CASSPYTGSGQPQHF.

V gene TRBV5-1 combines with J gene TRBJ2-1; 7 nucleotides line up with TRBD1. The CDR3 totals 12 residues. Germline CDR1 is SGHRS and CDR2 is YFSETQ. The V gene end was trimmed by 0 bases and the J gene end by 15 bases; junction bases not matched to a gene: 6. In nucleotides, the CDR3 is TGCGCCAGCAGCTTGGGACAGGGCACCGTGTTCTTC. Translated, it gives CASSLGQGTVFF.

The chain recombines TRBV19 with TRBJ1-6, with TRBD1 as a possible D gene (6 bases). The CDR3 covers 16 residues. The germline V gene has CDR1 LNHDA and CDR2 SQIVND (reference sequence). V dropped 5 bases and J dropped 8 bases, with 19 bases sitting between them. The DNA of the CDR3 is TGTGCCAGTAGTCCCCAAGCTGTGGACAGTGATTCACCCCTCCACTTT. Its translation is CASSPQAVDSDSPLHF.

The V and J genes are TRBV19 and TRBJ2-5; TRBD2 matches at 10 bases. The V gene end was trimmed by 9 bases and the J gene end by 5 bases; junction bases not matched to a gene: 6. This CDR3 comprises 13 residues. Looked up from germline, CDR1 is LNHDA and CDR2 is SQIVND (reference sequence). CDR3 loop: CASSGGARETQYF. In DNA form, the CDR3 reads TGTGCCAGCAGCGGGGGGGCCAGGGAGACCCAGTACTTC.

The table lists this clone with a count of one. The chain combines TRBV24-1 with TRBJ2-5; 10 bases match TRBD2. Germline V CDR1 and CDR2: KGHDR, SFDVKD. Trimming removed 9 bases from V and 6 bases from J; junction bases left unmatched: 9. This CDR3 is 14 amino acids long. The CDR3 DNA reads TGTGCCACCCGCCCCAGCGGGGGGGCCCAGACCCAGTACTTC. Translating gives CATRPSGGAQTQYF.

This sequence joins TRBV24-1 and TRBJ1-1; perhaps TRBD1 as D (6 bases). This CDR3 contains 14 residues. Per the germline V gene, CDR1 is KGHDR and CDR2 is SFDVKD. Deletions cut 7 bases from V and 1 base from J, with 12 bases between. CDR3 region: CATSPGTPNTEAFF. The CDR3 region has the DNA TGTGCCACCAGCCCCGGGACACCGAACACTGAAGCTTTCTTT.

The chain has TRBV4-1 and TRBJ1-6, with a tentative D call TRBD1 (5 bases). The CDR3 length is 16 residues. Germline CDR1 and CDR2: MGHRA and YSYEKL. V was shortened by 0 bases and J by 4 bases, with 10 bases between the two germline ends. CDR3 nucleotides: TGCGCCAGCAGCCAAGAATTCGGGGGGTATAATTCACCCCTCCACTTT. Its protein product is CASSQEFGGYNSPLHF.

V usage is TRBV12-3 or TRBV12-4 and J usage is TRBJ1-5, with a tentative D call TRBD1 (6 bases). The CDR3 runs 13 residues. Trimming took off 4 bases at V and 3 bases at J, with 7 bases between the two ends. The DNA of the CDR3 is TGTGCCAGCAGTTACAGGGACAATCAGCCCCAGCATTTT. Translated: CASSYRDNQPQHF.

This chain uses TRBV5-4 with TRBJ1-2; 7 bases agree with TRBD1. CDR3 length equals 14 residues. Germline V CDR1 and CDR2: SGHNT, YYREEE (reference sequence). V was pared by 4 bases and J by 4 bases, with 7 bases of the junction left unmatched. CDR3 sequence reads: CASSTTTGIYGYTF. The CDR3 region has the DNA TGTGCCAGCAGCACGACGACAGGGATCTATGGCTACACCTTC.

CDR3 sequence reads: CASSTRTGWLWHEQFF. CDR3 coding DNA: TGTGCCAGTAGTACCCGGACAGGGTGGTTATGGCATGAGCAGTTCTTC. This chain uses TRBV19 with TRBJ2-1; 8 bases line up with TRBD1. Germline assignment: CDR1 LNHDA and CDR2 SQIVND (reference sequence). After removal of 4 bases from V and 8 bases from J, the junction contained 13 bases not matched to a gene. The length of the CDR3 is 16 residues.

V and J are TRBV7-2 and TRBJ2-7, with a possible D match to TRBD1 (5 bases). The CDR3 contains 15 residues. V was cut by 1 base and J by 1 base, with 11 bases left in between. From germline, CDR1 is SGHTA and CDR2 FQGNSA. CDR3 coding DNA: TGTGCCAGCAGCTTAGACAGGATAGAATCCTACGAGCAGTACTTC. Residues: CASSLDRIESYEQYF. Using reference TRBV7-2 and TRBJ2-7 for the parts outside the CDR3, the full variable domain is GAGVSQSPSNKVTEKGKDVELRCDPISGHTALYWYRQSLGQGLEFLIYFQGNSAPDKSGLPSDRFSAERTGGSVSTLTIQRTQQEDSAVYLCASSLDRIESYEQYFGPGTRLTVT.

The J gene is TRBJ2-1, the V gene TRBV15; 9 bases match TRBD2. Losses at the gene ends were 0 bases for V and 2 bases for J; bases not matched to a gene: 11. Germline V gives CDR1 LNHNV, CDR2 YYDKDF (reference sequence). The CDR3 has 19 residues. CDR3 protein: CATSRDLTGTSPTYNEQFF. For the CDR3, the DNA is TGTGCCACCAGCAGAGATCTTACCGGGACTAGCCCTACCTACAATGAGCAGTTCTTC.

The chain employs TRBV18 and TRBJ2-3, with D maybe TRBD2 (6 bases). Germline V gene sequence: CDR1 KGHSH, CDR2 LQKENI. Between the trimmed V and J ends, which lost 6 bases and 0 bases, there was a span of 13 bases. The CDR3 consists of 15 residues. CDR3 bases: TGTGCCAGCTCCACTTATAGCGGTAGCACAGATACGCAGTATTTT. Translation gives CASSTYSGSTDTQYF.

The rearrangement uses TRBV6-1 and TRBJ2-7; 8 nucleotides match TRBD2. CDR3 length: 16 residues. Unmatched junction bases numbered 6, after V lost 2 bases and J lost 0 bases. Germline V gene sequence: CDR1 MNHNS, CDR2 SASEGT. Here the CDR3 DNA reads TGTGCCAGCAGTGAAAGGGTAGCGGGGAGCTCCTACGAGCAGTACTTC. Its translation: CASSERVAGSSYEQYF.

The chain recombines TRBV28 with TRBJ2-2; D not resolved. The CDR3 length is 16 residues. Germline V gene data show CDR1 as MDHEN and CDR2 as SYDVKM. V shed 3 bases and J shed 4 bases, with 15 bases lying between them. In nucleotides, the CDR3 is TGTGCCAGCAGTTTGATTTATCTAGTGTCCACCGGGGAGCTGTTTTTT. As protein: CASSLIYLVSTGELFF.